This T cell receptor (beta chain) appears in the sequencing data of a study of identical twins. This clonotype was seen repeatedly, ten times or more. Antigen specificity is unknown. Overall study results and limits: Partly confounded zero-insertion analyses could result from invariant MAIT and iNKT cells.

MiXCR was run by TCRdb on the 5' RACE reads, yielding one entry per CDR3 protein. Of some 230,000 distinct CDR3 sequences detected, over 5.5% appear once; the ten largest clones hold approximately 14%. Per germline, CDR1 KGHDR and CDR2 SFDVKD. V was shortened by 5 bases and J by 12 bases, with 16 bases between the two germline ends. CDR3 length: 13 residues. This sample was shared with a second study, whose subject was T cells expressing NK-cell markers.

Sequencing used CD8+ T cells sorted from blood. This clonotype was obtained from a woman younger than 30 in good health. V is TRBV24-1 and J is TRBJ2-1; D might be TRBD2 (6 bases). The CDR3: CATSADSVGGQFF. The CDR3 DNA reads TGTGCCACCAGTGCCGATTCGGTGGGGGGGCAGTTCTTC.